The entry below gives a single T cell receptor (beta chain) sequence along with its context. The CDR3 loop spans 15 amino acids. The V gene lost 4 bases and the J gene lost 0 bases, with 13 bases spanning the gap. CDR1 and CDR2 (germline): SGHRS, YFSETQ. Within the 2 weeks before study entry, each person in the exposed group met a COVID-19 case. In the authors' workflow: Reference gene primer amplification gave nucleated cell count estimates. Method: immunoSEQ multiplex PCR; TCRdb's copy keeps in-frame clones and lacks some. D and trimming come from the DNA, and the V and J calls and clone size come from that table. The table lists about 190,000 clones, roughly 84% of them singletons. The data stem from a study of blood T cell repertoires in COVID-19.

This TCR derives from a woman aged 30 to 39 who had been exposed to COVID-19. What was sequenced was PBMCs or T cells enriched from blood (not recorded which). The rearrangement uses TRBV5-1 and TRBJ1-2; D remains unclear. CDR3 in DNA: TGCGCCAGCAGCCCGATGGGAGCCTCTAACTATGGCTACACCTTC. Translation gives CASSPMGASNYGYTF.